Each of the 27 T cell receptor beta chains below was sequenced from the same sample in a study of OX40 agonist ivuxolimab in advanced cancers. Using immunoSEQ multiplex PCR, the repertoire was profiled, and TCRdb retains in-frame clones only, with some absent. The table records tens of thousands of clones, just over 90% of them present only once. Sequenced here: CD4+ or CD8+ T cells sorted from blood, sampled in a trial of the OX40 agonist ivuxolimab. Receptors originate from an adult with an advanced solid tumor such as melanoma, head and neck, liver or kidney cancer.

Only one count was recorded for this clone. V gene TRBV6-5 combines with J gene TRBJ1-5, with TRBD1 as a possible D gene (5 bases). Germline V gene lookup returns CDR1 MNHEY and CDR2 SVGAGI. The length of the CDR3 is 14 residues. The germline V and J ends were trimmed by 6 bases and 6 bases, with 15 bases remaining between them. The CDR3 DNA follows: TGTGCCAGCAGCCGAGGGACGTTAGGTCAGCCCCAGCATTTT. This translates into CASSRGTLGQPQHF.

The chain recombines TRBV7-8 with TRBJ1-3, with TRBD1 as a possible D gene (5 bases). With 1 base removed from V and 3 bases from J, the gap between germline ends came to 13 bases. The CDR3 runs to 16 residues. Germline CDR1 reads SGHVS; CDR2 reads FQNEAQ. The CDR3: CASSLGGRGLGNTIYF. The CDR3 region has the DNA TGTGCCAGCAGCTTAGGAGGGAGGGGTCTTGGAAACACCATATATTTT.

The chain uses TRBV11-2 and TRBJ2-3, with D perhaps given as TRBD1 or TRBD2 (5 bases each). Deletions cut 3 bases from V and 6 bases from J, with 16 bases between. From germline, CDR1 is SGHAT and CDR2 FQNNGV. This CDR3 contains 15 residues. Here the CDR3 DNA reads TGTGCCAGCAGCTTGGGGATCGGGGCCGTTGATACGCAGTATTTT. Its protein is CASSLGIGAVDTQYF.

The CDR3 DNA follows: TGTGCCAGCTCACCATGGGGGTTTGGCGCAGATACGCAGTATTTT. Its translation: CASSPWGFGADTQYF. This chain connects TRBV18 to TRBJ2-3; tentatively, D is TRBD1 or TRBD2 (5 bases each). Germline V gene sequence: CDR1 KGHSH, CDR2 LQKENI. Trimming cost V 2 bases and J 4 bases, with 13 bases left between them. This CDR3 contains 15 residues.

The rearrangement links TRBV18 to TRBJ1-4, with D possibly TRBD1 on 6 matching bases. Germline V gene data show CDR1 as KGHSH and CDR2 as LQKENI. This CDR3 is 16 amino acids long. The V end lost 3 bases, the J end lost 5 bases, and 16 bases lay between the germline ends. The CDR3 sequence is CASSPLQGGSNEKLFF. DNA of the CDR3: TGTGCCAGCTCACCCTTACAGGGAGGATCGAATGAAAAACTGTTTTTT. The variable domain in full, with the rest retrieved from reference TRBV18 and TRBJ1-4, is NAGVMQNPRHLVRRRGQEARLRCSPMKGHSHVYWYRQLPEEGLKFMVYLQKENIIDESGMPKERFSAEFPKEGPSILRIQQVVRGDSAAYFCASSPLQGGSNEKLFFGSGTQLSVL.

The chain links TRBV6-6 to TRBJ1-5; a possible D gene is TRBD1 (6 bases). The length of the CDR3 is 13 residues. V dropped 6 bases and J dropped 6 bases, with 12 bases sitting between them. Per germline, CDR1 MNHNY and CDR2 SVGAGI (reference sequence). CDR3 sequence: CASSSSRGQPQHF. CDR3 DNA: TGTGCCAGCAGCTCATCCAGGGGTCAGCCCCAGCATTTT.

This clone was detected once. V usage is TRBV5-1 and J usage is TRBJ1-1; possibly TRBD1 for D (6 bases). This CDR3 comprises 12 residues. Germline lookup yields CDR1 SGHRS and CDR2 YFSETQ. V was shortened by 4 bases and J by 5 bases, with 9 bases between the two germline ends. The CDR3 DNA follows: TGCGCCAGCAGCACGGACAGAACTGAAGCTTTCTTT. It specifies CASSTDRTEAFF.

This chain's CDR3 is CASSPPGLAGGELFF. Here the CDR3 DNA reads TGTGCCAGCAGCCCCCCGGGGTTAGCGGGAGGGGAGCTGTTTTTT. V is TRBV6-5 and J is TRBJ2-2, with 8 bases fitting TRBD2. V shed 6 bases and J 8 bases; nucleotides not matched to a gene: 11. CDR3 length equals 15 residues. Germline CDR1 and CDR2: MNHEY and SVGAGI.

V and J are TRBV4-1 and TRBJ2-7; 9 bases are a match to TRBD1. After removal of 2 bases from V and 5 bases from J, the junction contained 10 bases not matched to a gene. Germline lookup yields CDR1 MGHRA and CDR2 YSYEKL. CDR3 length: 16 residues. CDR3 DNA sequence: TGCGCCAGCAGCCAACAATCCGGACAGGGGACCCACGAGCAGTACTTC. Translated: CASSQQSGQGTHEQYF.

The genes are TRBV18 and TRBJ1-2; D is ambiguous. V lost 2 bases to trimming and J lost 2 bases, with 6 bases between them. CDR3 length: 13 residues. Germline V lookup: CDR1 KGHSH, CDR2 LQKENI. CDR3 amino acids: CASSPGGNYGYTF. Written as DNA, the CDR3 is TGTGCCAGCTCACCAGGAGGGAACTATGGCTACACCTTC.

This rearrangement joins TRBV6-6 to TRBJ1-1; no clear D gene. This CDR3 has 13 amino acids. CDR1 is MNHNY, CDR2 SVGAGI, per germline (reference sequence). V lost 6 bases, J lost 0 bases, and 8 bases lay in between. The CDR3 reads CASRYIMNTEAFF. The CDR3, as DNA: TGTGCCAGCAGGTATATAATGAACACTGAAGCTTTCTTT.

This chain connects TRBV10-3 to TRBJ1-2; TRBD1 matches 7 bases. Trimming took 6 bases from V and 4 from J; bases not matched to a gene: 8. CDR3 size: 14 residues. The germline CDR1 and CDR2 sequences are ENHRY and SYGVKD. The CDR3 nucleotides are TGTGCCATCAGGCCCGGGACAGTAGTCTATGGCTACACCTTC. It is translated as CAIRPGTVVYGYTF.

The chain uses TRBV27 and TRBJ2-1, with a weak D call TRBD2 (5 bases). The CDR3 spans 14 residues. V shed 7 bases and J shed 2 bases, with 12 bases lying between them. Germline V gene lookup returns CDR1 MNHEY and CDR2 SMNVEV (reference sequence). CDR3 amino acids: CASTAGRAYNEQFF. DNA of the CDR3: TGTGCCAGCACGGCGGGTAGAGCCTACAATGAGCAGTTCTTC.

This rearrangement joins TRBV9 to TRBJ1-3; D not certain. Trimming pared 2 bases from V and 2 bases from J, leaving 8 bases between. The CDR3 is made up of 14 amino acids. CDR1 and CDR2 (germline): SGDLS, YYNGEE. The CDR3 is CASSVVGTGNTIYF. In nucleotides, the CDR3 is TGTGCCAGCAGCGTTGTGGGAACTGGAAACACCATATATTTT.

V usage is TRBV5-4 and J usage is TRBJ2-7; perhaps D is TRBD1 or TRBD2 (5 bases each). This CDR3 spans 12 amino acids. The V gene lost 1 base and the J gene lost 13 bases, with 15 bases spanning the gap. Per the germline V gene, CDR1 is SGHNT and CDR2 is YYREEE (reference sequence). For the CDR3, the DNA is TGTGCCAGCAGCTTGAGAGGGGCCCCGGCCTACTTC. It specifies CASSLRGAPAYF.

The rearrangement joins TRBV5-1 to TRBJ2-3; the D gene is possibly TRBD1 (6 bases). Between the trimmed V and J ends, which lost 7 bases and 1 base, there was a span of 13 bases. CDR1 and CDR2 (germline): SGHRS, YFSETQ. CDR3 length: 14 residues. CDR3 in DNA: TGCGCCAGCCGCGGACAGCTAGGCACAGATACGCAGTATTTT. Translation gives CASRGQLGTDTQYF. Full variable domain (remainder filled in from reference TRBV5-1 and TRBJ2-3): KAGVTQTPRYLIKTRGQQVTLSCSPISGHRSVSWYQQTPGQGLQFLFEYFSETQRNKGNFPGRFSGRQFSNSRSEMNVSTLELGDSALYLCASRGQLGTDTQYFGPGTRLTVL.

The chain joins TRBV7-8 to TRBJ1-5; no clear D. The CDR3 sequence is 16 residues long. CDR1 SGHVS and CDR2 FQNEAQ come from the germline V gene. The V and J ends lost 2 bases and 1 base respectively, with 12 bases between them. The CDR3 bases are TGTGCCAGCAGCTTATGGGCGCAAAGGAGCAATCAGCCCCAGCATTTT. Translation: CASSLWAQRSNQPQHF.

This chain connects TRBV10-2 to TRBJ2-2; no firm D call. V was clipped by 5 bases and J by 2 bases, with 9 bases between them. The CDR3 extends over 14 amino acids. Germline loops: CDR1 WSHSY, CDR2 SAAADI. CDR3 sequence reads: CASSQQLNTGELFF. The CDR3 DNA follows: TGCGCCAGCAGTCAGCAGCTAAACACCGGGGAGCTGTTTTTT.

The rearrangement joins TRBV7-8 to TRBJ1-3, with a tentative D call TRBD1 (5 bases). The V gene's germline CDR1 is SGHVS and CDR2 FQNEAQ. V lost 5 bases to trimming and J lost 4 bases, with 18 bases between them. The CDR3 has 16 residues. CDR3 DNA: TGTGCCAGCAGCGCGTACTTCCAGGGTTGGGGAAACACCATATATTTT. This sequence encodes CASSAYFQGWGNTIYF.

V is TRBV7-2 and J is TRBJ1-5, with 7 positions matching TRBD1. Germline values: CDR1 SGHTA, CDR2 FQGNSA. V trimming: 4 bases; J trimming: 6 bases; junction bases outside the gene matches: 6. The CDR3 has 14 residues. CDR3 DNA: TGTGCCAGCAGCTCCTCGGACAGGCTTCAGCCCCAGCATTTT. Its translation: CASSSSDRLQPQHF.

The chain uses TRBV7-2 and TRBJ1-2, with a tentative D call TRBD1 (6 bases). The CDR3 has 13 amino acids. The V and J ends lost 4 bases and 6 bases respectively, with 12 bases between them. Germline assignment: CDR1 SGHTA and CDR2 FQGNSA. The CDR3 sequence: CASSSQGFDGYTF. The CDR3 bases are TGTGCCAGCAGCTCACAGGGATTCGATGGCTACACCTTC.

The J gene is TRBJ2-1, the V gene TRBV5-1; maybe TRBD1 (6 bases). Germline V gene sequence: CDR1 SGHRS, CDR2 YFSETQ. V was pared by 4 bases and J by 0 bases, with 8 bases between. The CDR3 spans 14 residues. This chain's CDR3 is CASSGGDSYNEQFF. CDR3 DNA: TGCGCCAGCAGCGGGGGCGACTCCTACAATGAGCAGTTCTTC.

The chain links TRBV18 to TRBJ1-4; D call uncertain. In germline, CDR1 is KGHSH, CDR2 LQKENI. This CDR3 region has 15 residues. V was pared by 3 bases and J by 8 bases, with 16 bases between. CDR3 sequence (DNA): TGTGCCAGCTCACCCGGAGAGGGAACGGGAGAAAAACTGTTTTTT. This translates into CASSPGEGTGEKLFF.

V gene TRBV11-3 combines with J gene TRBJ2-7; D gene uncertain. V lost 5 bases and J lost 4, with 9 bases in between. The germline V gene encodes CDR1 SGHNT and CDR2 YENEEA. The CDR3 totals 12 residues. CDR3 sequence (DNA): TGTGCCAGCAGCCCCCACTCTTACGAGCAGTACTTC. Translating gives CASSPHSYEQYF. The entire variable domain, with the rest obtained from reference TRBV11-3 and TRBJ2-7, is as follows: EAGVVQSPRYKIIEKKQPVAFWCNPISGHNTLYWYLQNLGQGPELLIRYENEEAVDDSQLPKDRFSAERLKGVDSTLKIQPAELGDSAVYLCASSPHSYEQYFGPGTRLTVT.

V is TRBV4-3 and J is TRBJ2-2; no clear D. CDR3 length: 18 amino acids. Germline V gene sequence: CDR1 LGHNA, CDR2 YSLEER. Trimming pared 3 bases from V and 0 bases from J, leaving 17 bases between. The CDR3, as DNA: TGCGCCAGCAGCCACCGGGCCTACATAAGTTCGAACACCGGGGAGCTGTTTTTT. It is translated as CASSHRAYISSNTGELFF.

The rearrangement joins TRBV25-1 to TRBJ2-5; D may match TRBD1 or TRBD2 (6 bases each). Germline assignment: CDR1 MGHDK and CDR2 SYGVNS. Trimming cost V 8 bases and J 1 base, with 14 bases left between them. The CDR3 totals 14 residues. The CDR3 spells CASGGTNPQETQYF. CDR3 bases: TGTGCCAGCGGGGGGACAAACCCCCAAGAGACCCAGTACTTC.

DNA for the CDR3: TGTGCCAGCAGAAGGACAGGGAACACCGGGGAGCTGTTTTTT. Its protein product is CASRRTGNTGELFF. The chain carries TRBV28 and TRBJ2-2; 7 nucleotides line up with TRBD1. The trim removed 6 bases at V and 1 base at J, leaving 2 bases unmatched. Germline CDR1 and CDR2: MDHEN and SYDVKM. This CDR3 has 14 amino acids.